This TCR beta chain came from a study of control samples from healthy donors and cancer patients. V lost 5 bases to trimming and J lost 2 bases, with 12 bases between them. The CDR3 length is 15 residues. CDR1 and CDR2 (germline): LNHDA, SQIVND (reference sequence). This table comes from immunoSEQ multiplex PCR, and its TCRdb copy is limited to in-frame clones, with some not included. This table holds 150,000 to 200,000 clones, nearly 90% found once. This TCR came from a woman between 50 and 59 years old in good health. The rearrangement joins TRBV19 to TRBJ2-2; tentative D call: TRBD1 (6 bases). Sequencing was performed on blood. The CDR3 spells CASSARTANTGELFF. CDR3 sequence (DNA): TGTGCCAGTAGTGCAAGGACAGCCAACACCGGGGAGCTGTTTTTT.